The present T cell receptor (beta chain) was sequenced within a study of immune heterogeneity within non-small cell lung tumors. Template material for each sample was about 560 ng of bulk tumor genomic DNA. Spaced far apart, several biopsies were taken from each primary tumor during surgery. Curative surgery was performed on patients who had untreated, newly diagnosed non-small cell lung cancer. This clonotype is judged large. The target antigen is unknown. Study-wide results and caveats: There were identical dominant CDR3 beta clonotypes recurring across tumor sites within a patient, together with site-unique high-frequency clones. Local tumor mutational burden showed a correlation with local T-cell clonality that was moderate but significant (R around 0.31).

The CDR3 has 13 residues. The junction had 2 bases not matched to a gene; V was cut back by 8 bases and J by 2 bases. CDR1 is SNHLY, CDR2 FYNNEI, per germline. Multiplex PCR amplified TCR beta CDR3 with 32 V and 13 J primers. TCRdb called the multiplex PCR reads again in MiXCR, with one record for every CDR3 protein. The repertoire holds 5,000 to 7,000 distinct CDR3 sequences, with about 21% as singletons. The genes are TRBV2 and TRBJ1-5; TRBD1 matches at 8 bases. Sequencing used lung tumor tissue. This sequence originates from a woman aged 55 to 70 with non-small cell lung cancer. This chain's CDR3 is CASRGQGNQPQHF. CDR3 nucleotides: TGTGCCAGCCGGGGACAGGGCAATCAGCCCCAGCATTTT.